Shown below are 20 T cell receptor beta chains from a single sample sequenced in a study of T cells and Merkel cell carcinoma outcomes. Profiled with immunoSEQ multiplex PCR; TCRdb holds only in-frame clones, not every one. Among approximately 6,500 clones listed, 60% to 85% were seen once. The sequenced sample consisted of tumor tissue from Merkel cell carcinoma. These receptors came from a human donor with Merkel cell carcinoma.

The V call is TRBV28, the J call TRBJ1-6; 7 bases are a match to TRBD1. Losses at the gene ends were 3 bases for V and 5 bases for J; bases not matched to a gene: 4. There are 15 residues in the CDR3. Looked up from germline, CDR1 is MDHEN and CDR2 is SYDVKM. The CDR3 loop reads CASSLTGRNNSPLHF. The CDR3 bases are TGTGCCAGCAGTTTGACAGGGCGAAATAATTCACCCCTCCACTTT.

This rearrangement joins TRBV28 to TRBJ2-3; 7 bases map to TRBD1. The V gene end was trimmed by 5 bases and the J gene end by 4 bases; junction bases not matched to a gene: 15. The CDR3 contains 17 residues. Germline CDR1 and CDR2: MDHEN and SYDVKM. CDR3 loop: CASSLTRQGSRADTQYF. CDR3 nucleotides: TGTGCCAGCAGTCTAACGAGACAGGGATCTAGGGCAGATACGCAGTATTTT. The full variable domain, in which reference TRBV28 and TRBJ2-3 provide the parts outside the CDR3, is DVKVTQSSRYLVKRTGEKVFLECVQDMDHENMFWYRQDPGLGLRLIYFSYDVKMKEKGDIPEGYSVSREKKERFSLILESASTNQTSMYLCASSLTRQGSRADTQYFGPGTRLTVL.

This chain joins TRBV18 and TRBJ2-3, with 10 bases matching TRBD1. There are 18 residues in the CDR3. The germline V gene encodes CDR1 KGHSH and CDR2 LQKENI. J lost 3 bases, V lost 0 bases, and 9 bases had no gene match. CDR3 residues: CASSPPSDRGRVTDTQYF. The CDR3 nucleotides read TGTGCCAGCTCACCACCGTCCGACAGGGGGCGCGTTACAGATACGCAGTATTTT.

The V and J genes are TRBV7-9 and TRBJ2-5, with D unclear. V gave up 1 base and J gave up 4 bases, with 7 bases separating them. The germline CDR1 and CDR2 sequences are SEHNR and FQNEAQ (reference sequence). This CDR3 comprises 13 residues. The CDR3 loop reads CASSLGFLETQYF. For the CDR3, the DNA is TGTGCCAGCAGCTTAGGTTTCCTAGAGACCCAGTACTTC.

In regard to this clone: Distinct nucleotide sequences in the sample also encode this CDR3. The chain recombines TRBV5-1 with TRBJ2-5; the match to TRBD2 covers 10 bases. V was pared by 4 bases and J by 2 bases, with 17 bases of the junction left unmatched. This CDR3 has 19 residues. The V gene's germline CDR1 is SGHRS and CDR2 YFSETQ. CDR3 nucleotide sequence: TGCGCCAGCAGCCACCCGAGTCGAGGACTAGCGGTGGGTCAAGAGACCCAGTACTTC. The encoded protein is CASSHPSRGLAVGQETQYF.

CDR3 amino acids: CASSSAELNTEAFF. CDR3 coding DNA: TGTGCCAGCAGTTCTGCTGAGCTCAACACTGAAGCTTTCTTT. The V and J genes are TRBV28 and TRBJ1-1, with D unclear. CDR3 length equals 14 residues. The ends were cut back, 4 bases at V and 2 bases at J, with 11 bases in the middle. Per the germline V gene, CDR1 is MDHEN and CDR2 is SYDVKM.

CDR3 loop: CASTPGPKNTEAFF. The CDR3 nucleotides are TGTGCCAGCACCCCGGGGCCTAAGAACACTGAAGCTTTCTTT. V and J are TRBV9 and TRBJ1-1, with D tentatively TRBD1 (5 bases). Per germline, CDR1 SGDLS and CDR2 YYNGEE. The germline V and J ends were trimmed by 6 bases and 1 base, with 13 bases remaining between them. CDR3 length: 14 amino acids.

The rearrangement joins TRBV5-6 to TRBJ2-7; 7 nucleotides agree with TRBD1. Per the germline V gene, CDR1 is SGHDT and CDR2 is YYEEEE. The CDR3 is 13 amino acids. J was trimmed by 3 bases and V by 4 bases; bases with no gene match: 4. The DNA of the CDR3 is TGTGCCAGCAGCAGGGGACAGTACTACGAGCAGTACTTC. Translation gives CASSRGQYYEQYF.

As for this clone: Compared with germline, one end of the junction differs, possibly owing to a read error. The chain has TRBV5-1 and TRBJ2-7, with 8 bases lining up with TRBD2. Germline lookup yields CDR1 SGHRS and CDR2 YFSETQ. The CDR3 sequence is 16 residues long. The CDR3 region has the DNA TGCGCCAACAGCTCATTAGCAGCGGGAGTAGGATACGAGCAGTACTTC. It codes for CANSSLAAGVGYEQYF. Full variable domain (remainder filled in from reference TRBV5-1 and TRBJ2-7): KAGVTQTPRYLIKTRGQQVTLSCSPISGHRSVSWYQQTPGQGLQFLFEYFSETQRNKGNFPGRFSGRQFSNSRSEMNVSTLELGDSALYLCANSSLAAGVGYEQYFGPGTRLTVT.

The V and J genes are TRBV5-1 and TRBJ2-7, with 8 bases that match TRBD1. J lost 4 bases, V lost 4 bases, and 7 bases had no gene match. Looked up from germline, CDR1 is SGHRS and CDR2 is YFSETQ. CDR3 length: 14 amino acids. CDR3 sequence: CASSPGDRSYEQYF. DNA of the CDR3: TGCGCCAGCAGCCCGGGGGACAGGAGTTACGAGCAGTACTTC.

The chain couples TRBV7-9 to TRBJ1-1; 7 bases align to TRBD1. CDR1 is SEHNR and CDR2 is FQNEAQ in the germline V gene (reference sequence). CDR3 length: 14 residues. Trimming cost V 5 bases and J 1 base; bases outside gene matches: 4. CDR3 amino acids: CASSTGQTNTEAFF. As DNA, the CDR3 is TGTGCCAGCAGCACGGGACAGACGAACACTGAAGCTTTCTTT.

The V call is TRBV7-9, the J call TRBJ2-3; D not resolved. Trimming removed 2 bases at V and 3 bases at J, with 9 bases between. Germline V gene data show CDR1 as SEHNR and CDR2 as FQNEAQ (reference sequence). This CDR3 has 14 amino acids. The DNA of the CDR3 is TGTGCCAGCAGCTTATCGGGCTCGACAGATACGCAGTATTTT. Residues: CASSLSGSTDTQYF.

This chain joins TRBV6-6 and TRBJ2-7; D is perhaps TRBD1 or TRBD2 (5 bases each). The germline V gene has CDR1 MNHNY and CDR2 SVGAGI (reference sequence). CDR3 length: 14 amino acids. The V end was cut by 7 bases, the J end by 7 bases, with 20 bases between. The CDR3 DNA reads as TGTGCCAGCATTTCACCGGGACCCTTTTATGAGCAGTACTTC. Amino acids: CASISPGPFYEQYF.

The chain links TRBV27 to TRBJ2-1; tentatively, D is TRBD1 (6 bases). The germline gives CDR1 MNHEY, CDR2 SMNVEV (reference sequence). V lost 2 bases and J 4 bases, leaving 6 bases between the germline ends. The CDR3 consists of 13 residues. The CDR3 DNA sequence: TGTGCCAGCAGTTTAGGACAGTACAATGAGCAGTTCTTC. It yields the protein CASSLGQYNEQFF.

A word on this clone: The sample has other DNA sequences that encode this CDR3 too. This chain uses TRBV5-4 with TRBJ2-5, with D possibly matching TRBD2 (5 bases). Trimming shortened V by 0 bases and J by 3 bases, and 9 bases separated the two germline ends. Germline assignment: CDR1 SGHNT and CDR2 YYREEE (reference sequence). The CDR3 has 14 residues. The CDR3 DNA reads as TGTGCCAGCAGCTTGGTTGCTAGCAAAGAGACCCAGTACTTC. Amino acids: CASSLVASKETQYF.

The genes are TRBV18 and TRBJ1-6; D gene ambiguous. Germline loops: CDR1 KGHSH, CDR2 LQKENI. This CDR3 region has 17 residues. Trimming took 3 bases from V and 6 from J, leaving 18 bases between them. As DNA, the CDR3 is TGTGCCAGCTCACCTAGTCTGGACTGGTTTGGTAATTCACCCCTCCACTTT. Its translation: CASSPSLDWFGNSPLHF.

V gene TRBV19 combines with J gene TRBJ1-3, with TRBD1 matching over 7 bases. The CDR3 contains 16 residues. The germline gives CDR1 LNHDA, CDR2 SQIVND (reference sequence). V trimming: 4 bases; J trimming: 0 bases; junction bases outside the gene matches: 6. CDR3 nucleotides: TGTGCCAGTAGTAGCGGGGGACAGCCCTCTGGAAACACCATATATTTT. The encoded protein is CASSSGGQPSGNTIYF.

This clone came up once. CDR3 loop: CASSPPLETYEQYF. The CDR3 region has the DNA TGTGCCAGCTCACCACCCCTGGAGACCTACGAGCAGTACTTC. The rearrangement uses TRBV18 and TRBJ2-7; D is unresolved. The CDR3 has 14 residues. The germline V gene has CDR1 KGHSH and CDR2 LQKENI. The V gene lost 0 bases and the J gene lost 2 bases, with 8 bases spanning the gap.

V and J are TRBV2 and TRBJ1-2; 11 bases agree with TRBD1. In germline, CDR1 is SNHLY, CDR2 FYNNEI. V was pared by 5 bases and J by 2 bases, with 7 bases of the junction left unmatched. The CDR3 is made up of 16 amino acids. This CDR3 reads CASSLGQGANNYGYTF. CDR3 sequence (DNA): TGTGCCAGCAGTTTAGGACAGGGGGCAAACAACTATGGCTACACCTTC.

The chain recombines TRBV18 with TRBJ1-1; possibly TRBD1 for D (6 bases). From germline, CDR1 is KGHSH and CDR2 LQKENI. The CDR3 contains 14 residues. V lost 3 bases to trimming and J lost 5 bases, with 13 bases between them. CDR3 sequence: CASSPPGGLTEAFF. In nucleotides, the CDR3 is TGTGCCAGCTCACCCCCTGGGGGGCTGACTGAAGCTTTCTTT. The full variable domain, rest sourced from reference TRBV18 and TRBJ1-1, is NAGVMQNPRHLVRRRGQEARLRCSPMKGHSHVYWYRQLPEEGLKFMVYLQKENIIDESGMPKERFSAEFPKEGPSILRIQQVVRGDSAAYFCASSPPGGLTEAFFGQGTRLTVV.